The clone carrying this TCR beta chain was counted only a few times. No antigen is known for it. The data stem from a study of OX40 agonist ivuxolimab in advanced cancers. As for the study in general: Three patients showed partial responses: one hepatocellular carcinoma and two cutaneous melanoma cases. General study findings and limits: What antigens the expanded peripheral T cells recognized was never established.

V was pared by 3 bases and J by 11 bases, with 13 bases between. Germline values: CDR1 WSHSY, CDR2 SAAADI. CDR3 length: 12 residues. TCRdb keeps only in-frame clones here, not all; method: immunoSEQ multiplex PCR. Here the sample spans fewer than 90,000 clones, around 88% being singletons. V is TRBV10-2 and J is TRBJ1-1, with no clear D. This clonotype originated in an adult with an advanced solid tumor such as melanoma, head and neck, liver or kidney cancer. The sequencing used CD4+ or CD8+ T cells sorted from blood, collected in a trial of the OX40 agonist ivuxolimab. DNA of the CDR3: TGCGCCAGCAGTGAAGGTGGGGTCAGGGCTTTCTTT. This gives the protein CASSEGGVRAFF.